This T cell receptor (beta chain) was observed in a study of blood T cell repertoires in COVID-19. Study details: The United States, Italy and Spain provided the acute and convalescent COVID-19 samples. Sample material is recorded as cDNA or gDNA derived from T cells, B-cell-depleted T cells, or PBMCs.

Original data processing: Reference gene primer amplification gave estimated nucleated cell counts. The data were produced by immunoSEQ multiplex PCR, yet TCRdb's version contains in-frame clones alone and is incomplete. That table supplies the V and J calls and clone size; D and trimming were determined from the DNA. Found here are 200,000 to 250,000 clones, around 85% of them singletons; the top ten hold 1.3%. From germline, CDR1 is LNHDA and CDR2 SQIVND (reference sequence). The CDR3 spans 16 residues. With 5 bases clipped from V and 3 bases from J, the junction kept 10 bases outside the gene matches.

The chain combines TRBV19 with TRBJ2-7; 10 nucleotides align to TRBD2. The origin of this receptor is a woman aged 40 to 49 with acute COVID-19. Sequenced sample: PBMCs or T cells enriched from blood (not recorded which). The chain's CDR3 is CASSPGTGLANYEQYF. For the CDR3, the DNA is TGTGCCAGTAGTCCCGGGACGGGACTAGCGAACTACGAGCAGTACTTC. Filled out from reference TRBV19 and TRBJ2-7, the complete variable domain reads DGGITQSPKYLFRKEGQNVTLSCEQNLNHDAMYWYRQDPGQGLRLIYYSQIVNDFQKGDIAEGYSVSREKKESFPLTVTSAQKNPTAFYLCASSPGTGLANYEQYFGPGTRLTVT.